These 10 T cell receptor beta chains were sequenced from one sample in a study. The table came from immunoSEQ multiplex PCR; TCRdb's copy has only in-frame clones and leaves some out. This sample carries tens of thousands of clones, about 93% of them seen once, and the ten largest clones take around 4.5%. What was sequenced was PBMCs. These TCRs come from a middle-aged man with rheumatoid arthritis.

The V gene is TRBV18, the J gene TRBJ1-2, with 7 bases matching TRBD1. With 2 bases clipped from V and 1 base from J, the junction kept 10 bases outside the gene matches. CDR3 length equals 17 residues. Germline assignment: CDR1 KGHSH and CDR2 LQKENI. This chain's CDR3 is CASSPTGQGVGNYGYTF. CDR3 DNA sequence: TGTGCCAGCTCACCAACGGGCCAGGGGGTTGGTAACTATGGCTACACCTTC. Variable domain in full (rest from reference TRBV18 and TRBJ1-2): NAGVMQNPRHLVRRRGQEARLRCSPMKGHSHVYWYRQLPEEGLKFMVYLQKENIIDESGMPKERFSAEFPKEGPSILRIQQVVRGDSAAYFCASSPTGQGVGNYGYTFGSGTRLTVV.

This sequence joins TRBV7-8 and TRBJ1-1, with a weak D call TRBD1 (6 bases). The V gene lost 2 bases and the J gene lost 2 bases, with 15 bases spanning the gap. Germline CDR1 reads SGHVS; CDR2 reads FQNEAQ. The CDR3 has 16 residues. CDR3 sequence (DNA): TGTGCCAGCAGCTTATTAGCCGGGACATCCAACACTGAAGCTTTCTTT. It yields the protein CASSLLAGTSNTEAFF.

The chain couples TRBV27 to TRBJ1-2, with no clear D. V was shortened by 7 bases and J by 7 bases, with 19 bases between the two germline ends. CDR1 is MNHEY and CDR2 is SMNVEV in the germline V gene (reference sequence). CDR3 length: 14 residues. This CDR3 is CASTFGEGSAGYTF. The CDR3 DNA is TGTGCCAGCACCTTCGGTGAGGGTTCGGCTGGCTACACCTTC.

The V call is TRBV28, the J call TRBJ2-1, with TRBD2 matching 9 bases. With 6 bases clipped from V and 8 bases from J, the junction kept 8 bases outside the gene matches. The CDR3 loop spans 14 amino acids. Per germline, CDR1 MDHEN and CDR2 SYDVKM. CDR3 protein: CASSLGLADDEQFF. As DNA, the CDR3 is TGTGCCAGCAGCCTGGGACTAGCAGACGATGAGCAGTTCTTC.

The chain is built from TRBV11-2 and TRBJ1-2; D call uncertain. The V end was cut by 4 bases, the J end by 5 bases, with 14 bases between. CDR3 length equals 14 residues. Looked up from germline, CDR1 is SGHAT and CDR2 is FQNNGV. The CDR3 reads CASSSTLGVYGYTF. The CDR3 DNA follows: TGTGCCAGCAGCTCCACCCTCGGGGTTTATGGCTACACCTTC.

The rearrangement uses TRBV9 and TRBJ1-1, with TRBD1 identical over 10 bases. The CDR3 extends over 15 amino acids. V lost 3 bases, J lost 3 bases, and 5 bases stayed unmatched. Germline V lookup: CDR1 SGDLS, CDR2 YYNGEE. CDR3 DNA sequence: TGTGCCAGCAGCGCCCCCGGGACAGGGGACACTGAAGCTTTCTTT. Protein sequence: CASSAPGTGDTEAFF.

The chain is built from TRBV7-9 and TRBJ2-7; TRBD2 matches at 7 bases. The CDR3 contains 16 residues. V trimming: 5 bases; J trimming: 5 bases; junction bases outside the gene matches: 15. CDR1 and CDR2 from the germline V gene are SEHNR and FQNEAQ (reference sequence). CDR3 DNA sequence: TGTGCCAGCAGCCCGACCTTGCGGACTAGTATCAACGAGCAGTACTTC. Translated, it gives CASSPTLRTSINEQYF.

CDR3 coding DNA: TGTGCCAGCAGCTTGGACCCAGCCAAAAACATTCAGTACTTC. Encoded protein: CASSLDPAKNIQYF. This rearrangement joins TRBV5-4 to TRBJ2-4; D remains unclear. Per the germline V gene, CDR1 is SGHNT and CDR2 is YYREEE (reference sequence). V lost 0 bases and J 0 bases, leaving 4 bases between the germline ends. The CDR3 runs 14 residues.

The J gene is TRBJ1-1, the V gene TRBV11-2; no firm D call. This CDR3 contains 12 residues. V gave up 2 bases and J gave up 2 bases, with 3 bases separating them. Germline-derived CDR1 and CDR2 are SGHAT and FQNNGV. The chain's CDR3 is CASSLTNTEAFF. The CDR3 region has the DNA TGTGCCAGCAGCTTAACCAACACTGAAGCTTTCTTT. The full variable domain, completed using reference TRBV11-2 and TRBJ1-1, is EAGVAQSPRYKIIEKRQSVAFWCNPISGHATLYWYQQILGQGPKLLIQFQNNGVVDDSQLPKDRFSAERLKGVDSTLKIQPAKLEDSAVYLCASSLTNTEAFFGQGTRLTVV.

The chain recombines TRBV18 with TRBJ2-7, with unresolved D. The CDR3 extends over 14 amino acids. V dropped 1 base and J dropped 3 bases, with 10 bases sitting between them. Germline-derived CDR1 and CDR2 are KGHSH and LQKENI. CDR3 bases: TGTGCCAGCTCACCACGCTCTGACTTCTACGAGCAGTACTTC. This sequence encodes CASSPRSDFYEQYF.